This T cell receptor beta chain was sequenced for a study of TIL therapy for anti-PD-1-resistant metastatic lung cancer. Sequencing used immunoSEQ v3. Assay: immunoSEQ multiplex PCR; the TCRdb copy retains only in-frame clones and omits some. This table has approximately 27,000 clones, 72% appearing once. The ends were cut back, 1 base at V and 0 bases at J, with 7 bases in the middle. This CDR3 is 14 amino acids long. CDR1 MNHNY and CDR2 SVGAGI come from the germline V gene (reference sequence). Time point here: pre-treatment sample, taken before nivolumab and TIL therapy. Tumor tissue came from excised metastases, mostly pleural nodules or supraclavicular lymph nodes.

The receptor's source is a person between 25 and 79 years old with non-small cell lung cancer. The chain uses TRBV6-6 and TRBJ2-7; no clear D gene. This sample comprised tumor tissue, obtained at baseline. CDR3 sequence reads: CASSYLESSYEQYF. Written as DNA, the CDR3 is TGTGCCAGCAGTTACTTGGAAAGCTCCTACGAGCAGTACTTC.